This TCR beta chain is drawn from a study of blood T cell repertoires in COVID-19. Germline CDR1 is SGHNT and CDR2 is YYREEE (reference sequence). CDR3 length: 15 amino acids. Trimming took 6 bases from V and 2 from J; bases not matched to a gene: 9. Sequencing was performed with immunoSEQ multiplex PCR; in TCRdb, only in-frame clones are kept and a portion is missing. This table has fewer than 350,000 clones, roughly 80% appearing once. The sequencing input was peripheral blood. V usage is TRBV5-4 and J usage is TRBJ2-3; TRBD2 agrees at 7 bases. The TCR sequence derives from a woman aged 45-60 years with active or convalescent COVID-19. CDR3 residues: CASTKGLGSTDTQYF. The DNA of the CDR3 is TGTGCCAGCACCAAAGGACTAGGCTCCACAGATACGCAGTATTTT.